These 16 T cell receptor beta chains were sequenced from one sample in a study of T cells in localized non-small cell lung cancer. Sequencing used immunoSEQ multiplex PCR; TCRdb keeps in-frame clones, though not all of them. The sample shows under 9,500 clones, about 92% of them seen only once. The source material was peripheral blood, sampled before any cancer treatment. The source is a woman aged 35-75 years with stage I squamous cell lung carcinoma.

The J gene is TRBJ2-2, the V gene TRBV6-5; no definite D call. Trimming cost V 2 bases and J 4 bases, with 8 bases left between them. Germline CDR1 is MNHEY and CDR2 is SVGAGI. The length of the CDR3 is 14 residues. In DNA form, the CDR3 reads TGTGCCAGCAGTTACCGAGGAATCACCGGGGAGCTGTTTTTT. Translated: CASSYRGITGELFF.

The rearrangement links TRBV7-3 to TRBJ2-1; TRBD2 matches 11 bases. From germline, CDR1 is SGHTA and CDR2 FQGTGA. Trimming removed 5 bases from V and 7 bases from J; junction bases left unmatched: 10. The CDR3 has 16 residues. CDR3 region: CASSPDLAGGLNEQFF. In DNA form, the CDR3 reads TGTGCCAGCAGCCCCGATCTAGCGGGGGGATTAAATGAGCAGTTCTTC.

This sequence joins TRBV7-2 and TRBJ1-3; D is uncertain. V lost 5 bases to trimming and J lost 0 bases, with 8 bases between them. The CDR3 totals 14 residues. Per germline, CDR1 SGHTA and CDR2 FQGNSA. CDR3 sequence (DNA): TGTGCCAGCAGCCCACAGAGCTCTGGAAACACCATATATTTT. This codes for CASSPQSSGNTIYF. The complete variable domain, with remaining parts taken from reference TRBV7-2 and TRBJ1-3, reads GAGVSQSPSNKVTEKGKDVELRCDPISGHTALYWYRQSLGQGLEFLIYFQGNSAPDKSGLPSDRFSAERTGGSVSTLTIQRTQQEDSAVYLCASSPQSSGNTIYFGEGSWLTVV.

This chain joins TRBV5-4 and TRBJ1-1; D may be TRBD1 (5 bases). V lost 0 bases, J lost 1 base, and 10 bases lay in between. The CDR3 consists of 15 residues. Germline values: CDR1 SGHNT, CDR2 YYREEE (reference sequence). The CDR3 region is CASSLEMGRNTEAFF. DNA of the CDR3: TGTGCCAGCAGCTTGGAAATGGGGCGGAACACTGAAGCTTTCTTT.

This sequence joins TRBV4-3 and TRBJ2-7; a weak D match, TRBD1 (6 bases). Trimming took 0 bases from V and 3 from J, leaving 18 bases between them. This CDR3 is 17 amino acids long. Germline loops: CDR1 LGHNA, CDR2 YSLEER. CDR3 protein: CASSQDFGMTGLYEQYF. The CDR3 DNA follows: TGCGCCAGCAGCCAAGATTTTGGTATGACAGGCCTCTACGAGCAGTACTTC.

This chain uses TRBV19 with TRBJ1-2; D not resolved. Per the germline V gene, CDR1 is LNHDA and CDR2 is SQIVND (reference sequence). This CDR3 has 14 residues. V lost 3 bases, J lost 3 bases, and 11 bases lay in between. In DNA, the CDR3 is TGTGCCAGTAGTATTGAACCATCCTACTATGGCTACACCTTC. Translation: CASSIEPSYYGYTF.

The rearrangement links TRBV11-2 to TRBJ2-4; D is unresolved. Germline CDR1 and CDR2: SGHAT and FQNNGV. This CDR3 has 14 residues. The ends were cut back, 4 bases at V and 0 bases at J, with 7 bases in the middle. CDR3 protein: CASSSRLAKNIQYF. In DNA, the CDR3 is TGTGCCAGCAGCTCTAGATTAGCCAAAAACATTCAGTACTTC.

This sequence joins TRBV7-3 and TRBJ1-1; no definite D call. The germline V and J ends were trimmed by 4 bases and 3 bases, with 12 bases remaining between them. Germline CDR1 is SGHTA and CDR2 is FQGTGA. The CDR3 runs 14 residues. The CDR3 sequence: CASSSSRGDTEAFF. CDR3 bases: TGTGCCAGCAGCTCGTCGCGAGGAGACACTGAAGCTTTCTTT.

The chain has TRBV29-1 and TRBJ2-3, with TRBD1 matching 11 bases. Per the germline V gene, CDR1 is SQVTM and CDR2 is ANQGSEA. The CDR3 has 14 amino acids. The J segment lost 5 bases and the V segment lost 8 bases, leaving 9 bases of the junction unmatched. The CDR3 sequence: CSCKDRGQGDTQYF. The CDR3 nucleotides are TGCAGCTGCAAGGACAGGGGGCAAGGAGATACGCAGTATTTT.

The CDR3 loop is CASSLEVGGAYEQYF. The CDR3 nucleotides are TGTGCCAGCAGCTTGGAAGTGGGGGGGGCTTACGAGCAGTACTTC. The V and J genes are TRBV11-2 and TRBJ2-7; possibly TRBD2 for D (7 bases). The CDR3 spans 15 residues. Germline V gene sequence: CDR1 SGHAT, CDR2 FQNNGV. The V end was cut by 3 bases, the J end by 4 bases, with 16 bases between.

The rearrangement links TRBV9 to TRBJ2-3; the D gene is possibly TRBD2 (5 bases). Trimming removed 3 bases at V and 3 bases at J, with 14 bases between. The CDR3 loop spans 15 amino acids. Germline CDR1 is SGDLS and CDR2 is YYNGEE. CDR3 in amino acids: CASSATGVGTDTQYF. CDR3 DNA sequence: TGTGCCAGCAGCGCCACCGGGGTCGGGACAGATACGCAGTATTTT.

The chain couples TRBV7-2 to TRBJ2-5, with D possibly TRBD2 on 7 matching bases. Trimming stripped 1 base from V and 4 bases from J, with 10 bases between. The germline gives CDR1 SGHTA, CDR2 FQGNSA. There are 14 residues in the CDR3. In DNA form, the CDR3 reads TGTGCCAGCAGCTTAGGGGGGGGCGGAGAGACCCAGTACTTC. Translated, it gives CASSLGGGGETQYF. Based on the CDR3 plus reference TRBV7-2 and TRBJ2-5, the full variable domain is GAGVSQSPSNKVTEKGKDVELRCDPISGHTALYWYRQSLGQGLEFLIYFQGNSAPDKSGLPSDRFSAERTGGSVSTLTIQRTQQEDSAVYLCASSLGGGGETQYFGPGTRLLVL.

The rearrangement uses TRBV6-6 and TRBJ1-1; a possible D gene is TRBD1 (5 bases). Looked up from germline, CDR1 is MNHNY and CDR2 is SVGAGI (reference sequence). The V end was cut by 6 bases, the J end by 2 bases, with 16 bases between. This CDR3 is built from 15 residues. The CDR3 here is CASSPTSTVNTEAFF. In DNA, the CDR3 is TGTGCCAGCAGCCCAACTTCGACAGTTAACACTGAAGCTTTCTTT.

The chain combines TRBV19 with TRBJ1-3, with no clear D. The CDR3 totals 14 residues. The germline CDR1 and CDR2 sequences are LNHDA and SQIVND (reference sequence). V lost 1 base and J 4 bases, leaving 8 bases between the germline ends. The CDR3 region has the DNA TGTGCCAGTAGTATAGTGCCCGTCGGAAACACCATATATTTT. The encoded protein is CASSIVPVGNTIYF.

The chain recombines TRBV2 with TRBJ2-3, with TRBD2 matching 7 bases. Germline V lookup: CDR1 SNHLY, CDR2 FYNNEI. The CDR3 runs to 21 residues. The trim removed 2 bases at V and 0 bases at J, leaving 20 bases unmatched. The CDR3 region is CASSETVPSWGGVTSTDTQYF. The CDR3 nucleotides read TGTGCCAGCAGTGAAACGGTCCCTAGCTGGGGGGGGGTAACTAGCACAGATACGCAGTATTTT.

This clone was seen only a few times. The chain is built from TRBV29-1 and TRBJ1-1; D call uncertain. The CDR3 consists of 14 residues. The germline V gene has CDR1 SQVTM and CDR2 ANQGSEA. V was clipped by 7 bases and J by 1 base, with 16 bases between them. The CDR3 loop is CSAQLPRANTEAFF. CDR3 nucleotide sequence: TGCAGCGCTCAGCTACCGCGGGCGAACACTGAAGCTTTCTTT.